One sample yielded the 20 T cell receptor beta chains listed below, sequenced in a study of tumor and adjacent non-tumor tissue in lung cancer. No cell sorting was done before RNA was extracted from the tissue. A modified ARM-PCR protocol with three rounds of nested PCR amplified TCRbeta. Using its own MiXCR run on the multiplex PCR reads, TCRdb lists one record per CDR3 protein. The sample carries around 200,000 distinct CDR3 sequences, approximately 74% recorded once. Sequencing used lung tumor tissue. Every receptor here comes from a man aged 55 to 70 with non-small cell lung cancer.

In this sample, this clonotype turned up once. The junction does not match germline at one end; this may be a read error. This chain uses TRBV6-5 with TRBJ2-1; perhaps TRBD2 as D (5 bases). The CDR3 runs 15 residues. Per germline, CDR1 MNHEY and CDR2 SVGAGI. The DNA of the CDR3 is TGTGCTAGCAGCTTAAGACTAATGGGAGCCAATGAGCAGTTCTTC. As protein: CASSLRLMGANEQFF.

As regards this clonotype: This clone may be a read error of a much larger clone one base away. This chain joins TRBV11-3 and TRBJ2-5, with TRBD2 matching over 10 bases. V was clipped by 5 bases and J by 2 bases; unmatched bases: 8. Looked up from germline, CDR1 is SGHNT and CDR2 is YENEEA. The CDR3 has 16 residues. CDR3 sequence (DNA): TGTGCCAGCAGCCCTGAGGGACTAGCGAGTCAAGAGACCCAGTACTTC. The encoded protein is CASSPEGLASQETQYF.

CDR3 in amino acids: CASSPLTFGGQETQYF. CDR3 nucleotide sequence: TGTGCCAGCAGCCCGTTGACCTTTGGGGGTCAAGAGACCCAGTACTTC. The chain links TRBV5-4 to TRBJ2-5; possibly TRBD1 or TRBD2 for D (5 bases each). Germline CDR1 SGHNT, CDR2 YYREEE (reference sequence). This CDR3 has 16 amino acids. V lost 4 bases and J 2 bases, leaving 18 bases between the germline ends. Complete variable domain (other parts from reference TRBV5-4 and TRBJ2-5): ETGVTQSPTHLIKTRGQQVTLRCSSQSGHNTVSWYQQALGQGPQFIFQYYREEENGRGNFPPRFSGLQFPNYSSELNVNALELDDSALYLCASSPLTFGGQETQYFGPGTRLLVL.

This chain uses TRBV11-3 with TRBJ2-7; tentatively, D is TRBD2 (7 bases). Trimming removed 6 bases from V and 8 bases from J, with 14 bases in between. This CDR3 spans 12 amino acids. CDR1 SGHNT and CDR2 YENEEA come from the germline V gene. As DNA, the CDR3 is TGTGCCAGCAGTCCAGGGGAGGGCAAGCAGTACTTC. Translating it yields CASSPGEGKQYF.

The V call is TRBV20-1, the J call TRBJ2-5; the D gene is possibly TRBD2 (6 bases). Germline V gene lookup returns CDR1 DFQATT and CDR2 SNEGSKA (reference sequence). The CDR3 has 13 residues. The CDR3 here is CNVTGTPQETQYF. The CDR3 coding sequence is TGCAATGTCACCGGGACTCCCCAAGAGACCCAGTACTTC.

Regarding this clonotype: Its ends do not fully match the called genes, so a read error is possible. The chain couples TRBV20-1 to TRBJ1-1; D not resolved. The CDR3 totals 13 residues. Germline values: CDR1 DFQATT, CDR2 SNEGSKA (reference sequence). CDR3 sequence (DNA): TGCAGAGGAACGACGGGAGTGAACACGGAAGCTTCCTTT. Translated, it gives CRGTTGVNTEASF.

With regard to this clonotype: A read error is likely, as this CDR3 ends without the conserved phenylalanine or tryptophan. The V call is TRBV7-9, the J call TRBJ1-1; a weak D match, TRBD1 (6 bases). The germline V gene encodes CDR1 SEHNR and CDR2 FQNEAQ (reference sequence). Between the trimmed V and J ends, which lost 2 bases and 11 bases, there was a span of 15 bases. The CDR3 length is 13 residues. CDR3 region: CASSLRGATGAFI. The CDR3 nucleotides are TGTGCCAGCAGCTTAAGGGGGGCGACGGGGGCTTTCATT.

This clonotype was seen many times. The chain joins TRBV4-2 to TRBJ2-4; TRBD2 might be the D (6 bases). Germline CDR1 is LGHNA and CDR2 is YNFKEQ. The CDR3 loop spans 18 amino acids. The V end lost 2 bases, the J end lost 0 bases, and 17 bases lay between the germline ends. CDR3 in DNA: TGTGCCAGCAGCCAACACTTGGACTACCCTCTAGCCAAAAACATTCAGTACTTC. Residues: CASSQHLDYPLAKNIQYF.

On this clonotype: Being one base from a much bigger clone, this may be a read error. This chain connects TRBV5-4 to TRBJ2-7; D unclear. The germline gives CDR1 SGHNT, CDR2 YYREEE (reference sequence). The CDR3 sequence is 14 residues long. The DNA for the CDR3 is TGTGTCAGCAGTTCCCGAGGAGACTCCTACGAGCAGTACTTC. Residues: CVSSSRGDSYEQYF.

Details on this clonotype: The CDR3 ends on some other residue instead of the conserved phenylalanine or tryptophan, so this is likely a read error. This rearrangement joins TRBV29-1 to TRBJ1-1; 7 bases match TRBD1. The germline gives CDR1 SQVTM, CDR2 ANQGSEA. The CDR3 contains 12 residues. V was clipped by 7 bases and J by 5 bases; unmatched bases: 7. DNA for the CDR3: TGCAGCGCAGGGGGAGCGAGGACTGAAGCTTTCGTT. It specifies CSAGGARTEAFV.

This clonotype was recorded once. One end of the junction does not line up with germline, which may come from a read error. V is TRBV6-1 and J is TRBJ1-5; the D is unclear. The CDR3 has 13 amino acids. Germline-derived CDR1 and CDR2 are MNHNS and SASEGT. Here the CDR3 reads CVTGPWVPQLQHF. The CDR3 region has the DNA TGTGTCACCGGCCCCTGGGTTCCCCAGCTCCAGCATTTT.

Worth noting for this clonotype: The junction departs from germline at one end; a sequencing error may be responsible. The V gene is TRBV29-1, the J gene TRBJ1-6; a possible D gene is TRBD1 (6 bases). The V gene's germline CDR1 is SQVTM and CDR2 ANQGSEA. This CDR3 is built from 12 residues. CDR3 coding DNA: TGCAGCGCGCGGCAGGGGAATTCACCCCCCCACTTT. Translated: CSARQGNSPPHF.

As for this clonotype: Sequence at one end of the junction differs from germline and may be a read error. The V and J genes are TRBV20-1 and TRBJ2-7; no clear D gene. Germline CDR1 reads DFQATT; CDR2 reads SNEGSKA (reference sequence). The CDR3 extends over 14 amino acids. CDR3 DNA sequence: TGCAGTGCTGGCATGACGGGTAAGTCCTACGATCAGTACTTC. It yields the protein CSAGMTGKSYDQYF.

This clonotype was detected ten times or more. The rearrangement joins TRBV12-3 or TRBV12-4 to TRBJ2-5; D perhaps matches TRBD2 (5 bases). CDR3 length: 13 amino acids. Between the trimmed V and J ends, which lost 5 bases and 9 bases, there was a span of 16 bases. The CDR3 sequence: CASSQDWTGAQYF. CDR3 nucleotide sequence: TGTGCCAGCAGTCAGGACTGGACTGGGGCCCAGTACTTC.

Note on this clonotype: At one end the junction does not follow the germline gene, possibly because of a read error. The rearrangement links TRBV6-2 or TRBV6-3 to TRBJ2-1, with 7 bases matching TRBD1. The CDR3 covers 16 residues. Germline V gives CDR1 MNHEY, CDR2 SVGEGT. The CDR3 sequence is CVSRTKPGQSYNEQFF. The CDR3 DNA reads as TGTGTCAGCAGAACCAAACCGGGACAGTCCTACAATGAGCAGTTCTTC.

The table lists this clonotype with many counts. The chain has TRBV20-1 and TRBJ2-1, with 9 bases fitting TRBD2. This CDR3 has 15 amino acids. Per the germline V gene, CDR1 is DFQATT and CDR2 is SNEGSKA (reference sequence). Unmatched junction bases numbered 11, after V lost 6 bases and J lost 5 bases. The CDR3, as DNA: TGCAGTGCAAAGGGACTAGCTACGGTCCACAATGAGCAGTTCTTC. Translated: CSAKGLATVHNEQFF.

This chain joins TRBV6-1 and TRBJ1-5, with a weak D call TRBD1 (6 bases). Trimming removed 7 bases at V and 3 bases at J, with 16 bases between. The CDR3 totals 15 residues. Germline CDR1 is MNHNS and CDR2 is SASEGT. In DNA, the CDR3 is TGTGCCAGCAATCCTGGGACACAGAACAATCAGCCCCAGCATTTT. Translation gives CASNPGTQNNQPQHF.

J is TRBJ2-3 and V is TRBV7-9; D is perhaps TRBD1 (5 bases). CDR1 and CDR2 from the germline V gene are SEHNR and FQNEAQ (reference sequence). The CDR3 sequence is 16 residues long. Deletions cut 4 bases from V and 2 bases from J, with 16 bases between. CDR3 sequence reads: CASSSDPTAYTDTQYF. CDR3 nucleotides: TGTGCCAGCAGCTCCGATCCGACAGCGTACACAGATACGCAGTATTTT.

This clonotype was observed at least ten times. CDR3 region: CASSWVSVNTEAFF. Written as DNA, the CDR3 is TGTGCCAGCAGTTGGGTCTCGGTGAACACTGAAGCTTTCTTT. V is TRBV12-3 or TRBV12-4 and J is TRBJ1-1; D gene unclear. V lost 4 bases, J lost 0 bases, and 9 bases lay in between. The CDR3 is 14 amino acids.

This clonotype was recorded many times. This sequence joins TRBV29-1 and TRBJ2-3, with a weak D call TRBD2 (6 bases). This CDR3 spans 13 amino acids. Germline V gene lookup returns CDR1 SQVTM and CDR2 ANQGSEA. Trimming removed 4 bases from V and 2 bases from J, with 10 bases in between. The CDR3 reads CSVVSGTTDTQYF. In DNA, the CDR3 is TGCAGCGTTGTTAGCGGAACCACAGATACGCAGTATTTT.